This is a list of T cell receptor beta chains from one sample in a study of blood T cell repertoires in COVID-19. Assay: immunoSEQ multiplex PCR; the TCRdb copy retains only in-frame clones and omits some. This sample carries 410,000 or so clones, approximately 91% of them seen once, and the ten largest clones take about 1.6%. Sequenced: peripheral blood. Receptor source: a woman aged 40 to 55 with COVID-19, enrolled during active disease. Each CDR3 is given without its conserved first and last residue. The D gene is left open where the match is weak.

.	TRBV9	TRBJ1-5	ASSVAGEGQPQH
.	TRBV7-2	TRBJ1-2	ASSFRGSDGYT
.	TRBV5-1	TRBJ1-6	ASSLAGLAYNSPLH
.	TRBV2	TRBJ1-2	ASTPGHLNYGYT
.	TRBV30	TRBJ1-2	AWSVRGYGYT
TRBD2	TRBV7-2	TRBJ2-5	ASSLVATSGRETQY
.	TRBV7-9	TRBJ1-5	ASSLVPAGQYSNQPQH
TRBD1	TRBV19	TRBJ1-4	ASSVQGARSEKLF
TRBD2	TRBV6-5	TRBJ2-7	ASSYSGRGGYEQY
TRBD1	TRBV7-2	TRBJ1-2	ASSLVSGGTGNYGYT
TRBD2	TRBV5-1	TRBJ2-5	ASSLGLAGGQGTQY
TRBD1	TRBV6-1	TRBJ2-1	ASSEGRTGDWDEQF
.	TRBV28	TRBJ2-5	ASSWGDQETQY
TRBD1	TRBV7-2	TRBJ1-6	ASSLGYRGGVYGSPLH
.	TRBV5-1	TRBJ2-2	ASSLGDLTGELF
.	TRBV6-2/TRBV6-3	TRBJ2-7	ASSPGGTSRYEQY
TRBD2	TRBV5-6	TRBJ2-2	ASSLTRGGNTGELF
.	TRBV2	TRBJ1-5	ASSEVSSNQPQH
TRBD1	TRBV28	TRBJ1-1	ASRSQDRAVAEAF
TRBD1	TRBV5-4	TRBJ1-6	ASSTRTGEDSPLH
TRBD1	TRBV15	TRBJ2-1	ATSTQGHNEQF
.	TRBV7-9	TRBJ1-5	ASSLGGLNQPQH
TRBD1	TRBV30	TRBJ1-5	AWSGTGGQPQH
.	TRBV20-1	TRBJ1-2	SASLQGPNYGYT
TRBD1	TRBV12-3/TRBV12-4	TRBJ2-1	ASSYRGEQF
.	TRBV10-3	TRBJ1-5	AISSDTDQPQH
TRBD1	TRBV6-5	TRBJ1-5	ASSYEQGDQPQH
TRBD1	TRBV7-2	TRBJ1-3	ASSAGPDRGRGNTIY
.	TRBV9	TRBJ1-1	ASSVEALRQGSNQATEAF
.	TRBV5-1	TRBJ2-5	ASSSLYQETQY
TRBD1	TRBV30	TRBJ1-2	AWRFTLGQGDCT
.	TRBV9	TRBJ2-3	ASNVGRLTSTDTQY
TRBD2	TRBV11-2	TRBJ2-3	ASSLIKRTSGRIDTQY
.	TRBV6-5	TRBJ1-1	ASTPGGVTEAF
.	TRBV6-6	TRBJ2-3	ASSYVRDTDTQY
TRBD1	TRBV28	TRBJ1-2	ASSWTGVQGYT
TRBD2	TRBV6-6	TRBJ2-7	ASSYLLAGANGEQY
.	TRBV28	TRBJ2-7	ASTSSYEQY
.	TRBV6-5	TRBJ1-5	ASSTTSGNQPQH
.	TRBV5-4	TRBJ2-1	ASSIQGPSPNEQF
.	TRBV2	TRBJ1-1	ASLLSTEAF
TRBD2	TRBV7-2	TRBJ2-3	ASSLLFSGGADTQY
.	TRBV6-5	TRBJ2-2	ASSLQSITGELF
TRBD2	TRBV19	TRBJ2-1	ASRPAGGSYNEQF
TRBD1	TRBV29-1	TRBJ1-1	SARQGYTEAF
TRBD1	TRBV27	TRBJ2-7	ASRGTGTYEQY
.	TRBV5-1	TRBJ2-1	ASSSPETGWASNFYNEQF
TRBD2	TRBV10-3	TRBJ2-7	AILGGSEGEQY
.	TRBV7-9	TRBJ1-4	ASSIFPLLEEKLF
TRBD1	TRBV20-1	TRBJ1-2	SASDRVYGYT
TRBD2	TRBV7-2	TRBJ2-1	ASSSWGTSEDNEQF
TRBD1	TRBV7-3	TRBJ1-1	ASSSLGVGTGLNTEAF
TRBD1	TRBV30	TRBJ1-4	AWRTDRAEKLF
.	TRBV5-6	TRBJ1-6	ASSFPPGNSPLH
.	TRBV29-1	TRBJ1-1	SVERTQGLGAF
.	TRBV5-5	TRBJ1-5	ASSTEDSNQPQH